This entry describes one T cell receptor (beta chain). The antigen is unknown. The data were obtained in a study of OX40 agonist ivuxolimab in advanced cancers. About the study: Dose-escalation patients were diagnosed with hepatocellular carcinoma, melanoma, renal cell cancer or head and neck cancer. Three patients had partial responses: one hepatocellular carcinoma, two cutaneous melanoma. Study-wide findings and caveats: With doses of 0.1-3.0 mg/kg, partial responders showed among the lowest clonal expansion. Expanded peripheral T cell antigen specificity was not determined.

The germline gives CDR1 MNHEY, CDR2 SMNVEV (reference sequence). The CDR3 runs 15 residues. The ends lost 4 bases at V and 5 bases at J; junction bases unmatched: 2. Sequencing used immunoSEQ multiplex PCR; TCRdb keeps in-frame clones, though not all of them. The table includes tens of thousands of clones, 89% detected once. This chain uses TRBV27 with TRBJ2-1; 13 positions match TRBD2. The input for sequencing was CD4+ or CD8+ T cells sorted from blood, taken in a trial of the OX40 agonist ivuxolimab. The TCR sequence derives from an adult with an advanced solid tumor such as melanoma, head and neck, liver or kidney cancer. The CDR3 DNA follows: TGTGCCAGCAGTTGGACTAGCGGGAGTGACAATGAGCAGTTCTTC. Protein sequence: CASSWTSGSDNEQFF.